Below, 28 T cell receptor beta chains from the same sample are listed, as sequenced in a study of T cell responses to AZD1222 COVID-19 vaccine. Assay: immunoSEQ multiplex PCR; the TCRdb copy retains only in-frame clones and omits some. The sample holds over 120,000 clones, over 85% seen once. The sequences come from peripheral blood, collected on day 0 of AZD1222 vaccination. All receptors come from an adult in good health.

This chain uses TRBV30 with TRBJ1-6, with TRBD1 identical over 8 bases. Germline trimming cut 2 bases from V and 7 bases from J; bases unmatched to any gene: 7. Looked up from germline, CDR1 is GTSNPN and CDR2 is SVGIG (reference sequence). The CDR3 has 15 amino acids. CDR3 sequence reads: CAWSWGQANNSPLHF. The CDR3 bases are TGTGCCTGGAGTTGGGGACAGGCAAACAATTCACCCCTCCACTTT.

The chain uses TRBV10-2 and TRBJ2-4; no clear D gene. This CDR3 has 14 residues. The V and J ends lost 2 bases and 0 bases respectively, with 5 bases between them. In germline, CDR1 is WSHSY, CDR2 SAAADI. In DNA, the CDR3 is TGCGCCAGCAGTGAGAGACTAGCCAAAAACATTCAGTACTTC. Amino acids: CASSERLAKNIQYF.

The chain is built from TRBV30 and TRBJ2-5; no clear D. Looked up from germline, CDR1 is GTSNPN and CDR2 is SVGIG (reference sequence). The CDR3 contains 11 residues. Trimming took 3 bases from V and 4 from J, leaving 6 bases between them. In DNA, the CDR3 is TGTGCCTGGAGGACTGGAGAGACCCAGTACTTC. Its translation is CAWRTGETQYF. Full variable domain (rest looked up from reference TRBV30 and TRBJ2-5): SQTIHQWPATLVQPVGSPLSLECTVEGTSNPNLYWYRQAAGRGLQLLFYSVGIGQISSEVPQNLSASRPQDRQFILSSKKLLLSDSGFYLCAWRTGETQYFGPGTRLLVL.

This chain links TRBV27 with TRBJ2-3; perhaps TRBD1 as D (5 bases). Trimming took 5 bases from V and 0 from J, leaving 15 bases between them. CDR1 MNHEY and CDR2 SMNVEV come from the germline V gene (reference sequence). This CDR3 spans 16 amino acids. The CDR3 region has the DNA TGTGCCAGCAGTACCCGGACATGGTATAGCACAGATACGCAGTATTTT. It translates to CASSTRTWYSTDTQYF.

This clone was picked up a small number of times. The gene calls are TRBV27 and TRBJ1-6; D is uncertain. CDR3 size: 16 residues. Germline V CDR1 and CDR2: MNHEY, SMNVEV (reference sequence). V was shortened by 6 bases and J by 4 bases, with 16 bases between the two germline ends. In DNA form, the CDR3 reads TGTGCCAGCAGACTCTCCCGGGCCAAGTATAATTCACCCCTCCACTTT. Translated, it gives CASRLSRAKYNSPLHF.

The chain joins TRBV10-1 to TRBJ2-3; D is unresolved. This CDR3 has 13 residues. With 1 base removed from V and 0 bases from J, the gap between germline ends came to 2 bases. Germline CDR1 WNHNN, CDR2 SYGVQD (reference sequence). CDR3 loop: CASSEFSTDTQYF. The CDR3 DNA reads as TGCGCCAGCAGTGAGTTCAGCACAGATACGCAGTATTTT.

The CDR3 loop reads CASSRGLAGIISSYNEQFF. The CDR3 DNA follows: TGTGCCAGCAGTAGGGGACTAGCGGGGATTATTAGCTCCTACAATGAGCAGTTCTTC. The J gene is TRBJ2-1, the V gene TRBV27, with 13 bases fitting TRBD2. CDR1 is MNHEY and CDR2 is SMNVEV in the germline V gene (reference sequence). Unmatched junction bases numbered 10, after V lost 5 bases and J lost 0 bases. The CDR3 totals 19 residues.

V and J are TRBV9 and TRBJ2-2; possible D gene TRBD1, 5 bases. This CDR3 has 15 residues. The ends were cut back, 0 bases at V and 7 bases at J, with 13 bases in the middle. Per the germline V gene, CDR1 is SGDLS and CDR2 is YYNGEE. CDR3 nucleotide sequence: TGTGCCAGCAGCGTAGACAGGAATAGTGGCGGGGAGCTGTTTTTT. As protein: CASSVDRNSGGELFF.

V and J are TRBV19 and TRBJ2-5; no clear D. This CDR3 spans 14 amino acids. The V gene lost 5 bases and the J gene lost 3 bases, with 13 bases spanning the gap. Germline V gene lookup returns CDR1 LNHDA and CDR2 SQIVND (reference sequence). CDR3 in amino acids: CASSVLLGKETQYF. In DNA form, the CDR3 reads TGTGCCAGTAGTGTCCTTTTGGGAAAAGAGACCCAGTACTTC.

The chain is built from TRBV19 and TRBJ1-1; D not certain. Per the germline V gene, CDR1 is LNHDA and CDR2 is SQIVND (reference sequence). V was shortened by 10 bases and J by 3 bases, with 6 bases between the two germline ends. The CDR3 extends over 10 amino acids. The CDR3 nucleotides are TGTGCCACCGGGGACACTGAAGCTTTCTTT. It is translated as CATGDTEAFF.

This chain connects TRBV7-3 to TRBJ2-1, with 7 bases aligning to TRBD1. From germline, CDR1 is SGHTA and CDR2 FQGTGA. The J segment lost 7 bases and the V segment lost 5 bases, leaving 8 bases of the junction unmatched. The CDR3 has 14 residues. CDR3 protein: CASSVGGSPNEQFF. The CDR3, as DNA: TGTGCCAGCAGCGTAGGGGGCAGCCCTAATGAGCAGTTCTTC.

This chain links TRBV27 with TRBJ2-7; maybe TRBD2 (5 bases). The CDR3 is 13 residues long. CDR1 is MNHEY and CDR2 is SMNVEV in the germline V gene (reference sequence). V lost 5 bases to trimming and J lost 1 base, with 9 bases between them. CDR3 region: CASSPTRSYEQYF. CDR3 nucleotides: TGTGCCAGCAGTCCCACTAGATCCTACGAGCAGTACTTC.

V and J are TRBV28 and TRBJ2-7, with 9 bases lining up with TRBD2. CDR3 length: 15 amino acids. J was trimmed by 3 bases and V by 2 bases; bases with no gene match: 5. Germline CDR1 and CDR2: MDHEN and SYDVKM. CDR3 region: CASSLVAREGYEQYF. CDR3 coding DNA: TGTGCCAGCAGTTTAGTTGCGCGGGAGGGCTACGAGCAGTACTTC.

The chain joins TRBV2 to TRBJ2-7, with TRBD1 matching 12 bases. This CDR3 region has 14 residues. The V and J ends lost 4 bases and 7 bases, in that order; junction bases with no gene match: 5. CDR1 is SNHLY, CDR2 FYNNEI, per germline. CDR3: CASSGGQGAREQYF. The CDR3 DNA sequence: TGTGCCAGCAGTGGGGGACAGGGGGCACGGGAGCAGTACTTC.

The chain combines TRBV15 with TRBJ2-7; D is ambiguous. This CDR3 contains 15 residues. From germline, CDR1 is LNHNV and CDR2 YYDKDF (reference sequence). Trimming cost V 0 bases and J 2 bases, with 11 bases left between them. The CDR3 spells CATSRDYAVPYEQYF. CDR3 DNA sequence: TGTGCCACCAGCAGAGATTATGCGGTTCCCTACGAGCAGTACTTC.

This clone was seen more than once but under ten times. The chain carries TRBV11-2 and TRBJ2-5, with D unclear. The V gene's germline CDR1 is SGHAT and CDR2 FQNNGV. The CDR3 is made up of 11 amino acids. The V end lost 1 base, the J end lost 7 bases, and 4 bases lay between the germline ends. The CDR3 here is CASSLGPTQYF. Written as DNA, the CDR3 is TGTGCCAGCAGCTTAGGACCGACCCAGTACTTC.

This clone has just one count. The chain is built from TRBV5-4 and TRBJ1-3, with TRBD1 matching over 9 bases. This CDR3 has 16 residues. With 4 bases clipped from V and 4 bases from J, the junction kept 9 bases outside the gene matches. Germline assignment: CDR1 SGHNT and CDR2 YYREEE (reference sequence). The CDR3 DNA follows: TGTGCCAGCAGCCGGACCGGGACAGGGTCCGGAAACACCATATATTTT. Translation gives CASSRTGTGSGNTIYF.

The chain's CDR3 is CASSVSGTSRTYNEQFF. In DNA, the CDR3 is TGTGCCAGCAGCGTTTCAGGGACTAGCAGAACCTACAATGAGCAGTTCTTC. The chain is built from TRBV9 and TRBJ2-1, with 9 bases matching TRBD2. The CDR3 loop spans 17 amino acids. The V gene's germline CDR1 is SGDLS and CDR2 YYNGEE. Germline trimming cut 2 bases from V and 2 bases from J; bases unmatched to any gene: 8. Supplemented by reference TRBV9 and TRBJ2-1, the full variable domain reads DSGVTQTPKHLITATGQRVTLRCSPRSGDLSVYWYQQSLDQGLQFLIQYYNGEERAKGNILERFSAQQFPDLHSELNLSSLELGDSALYFCASSVSGTSRTYNEQFFGPGTRLTVL.

This clone has a single count. CDR3 sequence (DNA): TGCGCCAGCCAATTTAGATTAGGGGAGAGCTATGGCTACACCTTC. Translated: CASQFRLGESYGYTF. The chain has TRBV5-1 and TRBJ1-2; TRBD1 is a possible D gene (5 bases). The CDR3 runs 15 residues. With 7 bases removed from V and 4 bases from J, the gap between germline ends came to 20 bases. Per germline, CDR1 SGHRS and CDR2 YFSETQ.

Only one count was recorded for this clone. The J gene is TRBJ1-4, the V gene TRBV6-1; D is possibly TRBD1 (6 bases). CDR3 length: 16 residues. V was clipped by 3 bases and J by 3 bases, with 14 bases between them. CDR1 and CDR2 from the germline V gene are MNHNS and SASEGT. The CDR3 nucleotides are TGTGCCAGCAGTGATTTTCAGGGGACGGCTAATGAAAAACTGTTTTTT. Its protein product is CASSDFQGTANEKLFF.

The chain is built from TRBV10-3 and TRBJ2-1, with 8 bases matching TRBD2. The CDR3 sequence is 12 residues long. The V and J ends lost 9 bases and 8 bases, in that order; junction bases with no gene match: 6. Per the germline V gene, CDR1 is ENHRY and CDR2 is SYGVKD. The CDR3 spells CAMGLGGDEQFF. In nucleotides, the CDR3 is TGTGCCATGGGACTAGGAGGGGATGAGCAGTTCTTC.

V gene TRBV3-1 (or the pseudogene TRBV3-2) combines with J gene TRBJ1-3; D gene unclear. Trimming left V 1 base short and J 0 bases short, with 10 bases between. The CDR3 loop spans 16 amino acids. In germline, CDR1 is LGHDT, CDR2 YNNKEL (reference sequence). CDR3 nucleotide sequence: TGTGCCAGCAGCCAAGGACTCGTCGCCTCTGGAAACACCATATATTTT. Translation: CASSQGLVASGNTIYF.

The chain is built from TRBV19 and TRBJ2-3; the D is unclear. The CDR3 extends over 13 amino acids. V gave up 5 bases and J gave up 2 bases, with 8 bases separating them. CDR1 and CDR2 (germline): LNHDA, SQIVND (reference sequence). The CDR3, as DNA: TGTGCCAGTAGTTCAACACACACAGATACGCAGTATTTT. Amino acid sequence: CASSSTHTDTQYF.

J is TRBJ2-7 and V is TRBV5-1; D is possibly TRBD1 (5 bases). The germline gives CDR1 SGHRS, CDR2 YFSETQ. The length of the CDR3 is 12 residues. V was pared by 2 bases and J by 6 bases, with 9 bases between. CDR3 region: CASSFAGFEQYF. The DNA for the CDR3 is TGCGCCAGCAGCTTCGCAGGGTTCGAGCAGTACTTC.

The V gene is TRBV5-4, the J gene TRBJ2-2; 7 bases match TRBD2. This CDR3 has 13 amino acids. V gave up 6 bases and J gave up 5 bases; unmatched junction bases: 4. Per the germline V gene, CDR1 is SGHNT and CDR2 is YYREEE (reference sequence). The CDR3 coding sequence is TGTGCCAGCACTAGCGGCCCAACCGGGGAGCTGTTTTTT. This codes for CASTSGPTGELFF.

The rearrangement uses TRBV10-3 and TRBJ2-1, with TRBD2 identical over 12 bases. V was pared by 7 bases and J by 8 bases, with 9 bases of the junction left unmatched. Germline CDR1 ENHRY, CDR2 SYGVKD. The CDR3 runs 15 residues. In DNA, the CDR3 is TGTGCCATCAAGCGACTAGCGGGAGAAGATTATGAGCAGTTCTTC. Its translation: CAIKRLAGEDYEQFF.

The chain carries TRBV24-1 and TRBJ2-3, with TRBD2 matching 9 bases. After removal of 4 bases from V and 2 bases from J, the junction contained 9 bases not matched to a gene. Germline-derived CDR1 and CDR2 are KGHDR and SFDVKD. The CDR3 sequence is 17 residues long. CDR3 DNA: TGTGCCACCAGTGACCCGGGATCTAGCGGGACCACAGATACGCAGTATTTT. Protein: CATSDPGSSGTTDTQYF.

The chain carries TRBV10-2 and TRBJ2-7; TRBD2 agrees at 7 bases. Germline CDR1 WSHSY, CDR2 SAAADI. The CDR3 runs to 14 residues. V lost 4 bases to trimming and J lost 2 bases; unmatched junction nucleotides: 5. CDR3 region: CASSGSSGTYEQYF. Here the CDR3 DNA reads TGCGCCAGCAGTGGGTCTAGCGGCACCTACGAGCAGTACTTC.